This T cell receptor (beta chain) was identified during a study of shared clonotypes between healthy human individuals. For the study at large: Researchers assigned three CD4 naive, three CD4 memory, two CD8 naive and one CD8 memory plate to each donor. Study conclusions and caveats: A generally larger estimated richness was seen in naive subsets than in memory subsets. All-four-donor shared clonotypes had higher generation probabilities than non-shared clonotypes did.

Original methodology: Junction-only sequences without quality scores came from ImmunoSEQ, so filtering differed. TCRdb's copy holds only in-frame clones and misses some; the assay was immunoSEQ multiplex PCR. V and J calls and clone size follow that table, whereas D and trimming were derived from the DNA. The repertoire holds 950,000 to 1,100,000 clones, with about 74% as singletons. Notes on this clone: Its specificity is not known.

Germline-derived CDR1 and CDR2 are SGHTA and FQGNSA. There are 14 residues in the CDR3. Trimming left V 2 bases short and J 8 bases short, with 15 bases between. This receptor was taken from a man aged 18 to 30 in good health. Input material: memory CD4+ T cells sorted from blood. This sample's subset: CD45RA-negative fraction. The chain joins TRBV7-2 to TRBJ1-2; TRBD1 is a possible D gene (5 bases). The CDR3 sequence is CASSLNQGSGGYTF. The CDR3 DNA follows: TGTGCCAGCAGCTTAAATCAGGGAAGCGGGGGCTACACCTTC. The full variable domain, rest sourced from reference TRBV7-2 and TRBJ1-2, is GAGVSQSPSNKVTEKGKDVELRCDPISGHTALYWYRQSLGQGLEFLIYFQGNSAPDKSGLPSDRFSAERTGGSVSTLTIQRTQQEDSAVYLCASSLNQGSGGYTFGSGTRLTVV.